A selection of T cell receptor beta chains follows, all from one sample in a study of blood T cell repertoires in COVID-19. Data came from immunoSEQ multiplex PCR; TCRdb stores just in-frame clones and leaves some out. The table includes fewer than 250,000 clones, roughly 84% detected once. Sequencing was done on a sample of PBMCs or T cells enriched from blood (not recorded which). The receptor source for this set is a woman aged 40 to 50 who had recovered from COVID-19. Both conserved end residues are part of each CDR3. A D gene is named only where the DNA matches it firmly. Not all rows give a size; the values are once, few, many and, for expanded clones, a class.

v_gene	d_gene	j_gene	abundance	len	CDR3aa	CDR3nt
TRBV5-8	NA	TRBJ1-2	NA	15	CASSLDQRLAYGYTF	TGTGCCAGCAGCTTGGATCAGAGACTGGCCTATGGCTACACCTTC
TRBV28	TRBD1	TRBJ1-6	NA	18	CASRDPFLDRVVKSPLHF	TGTGCCAGCAGAGACCCTTTCCTTGACAGGGTGGTAAAGTCACCCCTCCACTTT
TRBV29-1	TRBD1	TRBJ1-2	NA	13	CSVVGTGVDGYTF	TGCAGCGTTGTGGGGACAGGGGTGGATGGCTACACCTTC
TRBV5-1	NA	TRBJ1-2	NA	13	CASSLDGSYGYTF	TGCGCCAGCAGCCTCGATGGGAGCTATGGCTACACCTTC
TRBV28	NA	TRBJ1-2	NA	13	CASTLGGIYGYTF	TGTGCCAGCACCCTCGGGGGGATCTATGGCTACACCTTC
TRBV6-5	NA	TRBJ2-1	NA	13	CASSYAEGDEQFF	TGTGCCAGCAGTTACGCCGAGGGGGATGAGCAGTTCTTC
TRBV5-1	NA	TRBJ2-3	NA	14	CASSMTSNADTQYF	TGCGCCAGCAGCATGACTAGTAACGCAGATACGCAGTATTTT
TRBV11-2	TRBD2	TRBJ2-7	NA	15	CASSLGTREVPEQYF	TGTGCCAGCAGCTTAGGGACACGGGAGGTTCCCGAGCAGTACTTC
TRBV7-9	TRBD1	TRBJ2-3	NA	14	CAPGQVTATDTQYF	TGTGCCCCTGGACAGGTTACGGCCACAGATACGCAGTATTTT
TRBV9	NA	TRBJ2-7	NA	14	CASSVVDRAYEQYF	TGTGCCAGCAGCGTAGTGGACAGAGCCTACGAGCAGTACTTC
TRBV5-4	NA	TRBJ1-4	NA	15	CASSPGGGLNEKLFF	TGTGCCAGCAGCCCGGGGGGGGGCCTTAATGAAAAACTGTTTTTT
TRBV16	NA	TRBJ1-1	NA	14	CASSQFTGNTEAFF	TGTGCCAGCAGCCAATTCACAGGGAACACTGAAGCTTTCTTT
TRBV4-1	NA	TRBJ2-2	NA	14	CASSQGQYTGELFF	TGCGCCAGCAGCCAAGGACAGTACACCGGGGAGCTGTTTTTT
TRBV28	TRBD1	TRBJ1-2	once	15	CASTPRGTGDYGYTF	TGTGCCAGCACCCCTAGGGGTACAGGGGACTATGGCTACACCTTC
TRBV24-1	TRBD1	TRBJ1-4	NA	15	CATSDPTGAVEKLFF	TGTGCCACCAGTGATCCGACAGGGGCAGTTGAAAAACTGTTTTTT
TRBV5-1	TRBD2	TRBJ2-1	once	12	CASSPRGGEQFF	TGCGCCAGCAGCCCCCGGGGGGGTGAGCAGTTCTTC
TRBV18	NA	TRBJ1-4	NA	13	CASSPTVNEKLFF	TGTGCCAGCTCACCAACAGTGAATGAAAAACTGTTTTTT
TRBV7-9	TRBD2	TRBJ2-3	NA	15	CASSLSGTSTDTQYF	TGTGCCAGCAGCTTAAGCGGGACCAGCACAGATACGCAGTATTTT
TRBV3-1/TRBV3-2	TRBD1	TRBJ1-4	NA	15	CASSQDPGTGEKLFF	TGTGCCAGCAGCCAAGACCCCGGGACAGGCGAAAAACTGTTTTTT
TRBV19	TRBD1	TRBJ1-1	NA	13	CASSMGDRGFAFF	TGTGCCAGTAGTATGGGGGACAGGGGGTTTGCTTTCTTT
TRBV11-3	NA	TRBJ1-2	NA	17	CASSLARPGGALSGYTF	TGTGCCAGCAGCTTAGCCCGTCCTGGGGGCGCCTTGTCGGGCTACACCTTC
TRBV7-9	TRBD1	TRBJ1-1	NA	14	CAGDRGLSDTEAFF	TGTGCCGGGGACAGGGGGCTATCGGACACTGAAGCTTTCTTT
TRBV3-1/TRBV3-2	NA	TRBJ1-2	NA	14	CASSLAGAVSGYTF	TGTGCCAGCAGCCTAGCTGGGGCTGTTTCTGGCTACACCTTC
TRBV24-1	NA	TRBJ2-1	NA	16	CATSDAGTGKYNEQFF	TGTGCCACCAGTGATGCAGGAACAGGGAAATACAATGAGCAGTTCTTC
TRBV3-1/TRBV3-2	NA	TRBJ2-7	NA	16	CASSQGWSGLSYEQYF	TGTGCCAGCAGCCAAGGTTGGTCAGGGCTCTCCTACGAGCAGTACTTC
TRBV18	TRBD1	TRBJ2-3	NA	16	CASSPPGTGITDTQYF	TGTGCCAGCTCACCACCGGGGACAGGGATCACAGATACGCAGTATTTT
TRBV10-3	NA	TRBJ1-1	NA	14	CAISSGKGSTEAFF	TGTGCCATCAGCTCAGGGAAGGGTAGCACTGAAGCTTTCTTT
TRBV10-2	TRBD2	TRBJ2-7	NA	19	CASRTIGTSGRGGVYEQYF	TGCGCCAGCAGGACCATAGGGACTAGCGGGAGAGGAGGTGTCTACGAGCAGTACTTC
TRBV14	TRBD1	TRBJ2-7	NA	17	CASSPKSGRGRSYEQYF	TGTGCCAGCAGCCCCAAGAGTGGCAGGGGGCGCTCCTACGAGCAGTACTTC
TRBV19	TRBD2	TRBJ2-1	NA	16	CASSIQASGIYNEQFF	TGTGCCAGTAGTATCCAGGCTAGCGGGATTTACAATGAGCAGTTCTTC
TRBV7-2	TRBD2	TRBJ2-2	NA	16	CASSLGTSGNTGELFF	TGTGCCAGCAGCTTAGGGACTAGCGGGAACACCGGGGAGCTGTTTTTT